Listed below are T cell receptor beta chains from one sample, sequenced in a study of blood T cells in healthy people across ages. MiXCR was run by TCRdb on the 5' RACE reads, yielding one entry per CDR3 protein. The sample lists about 1.4 million distinct CDR3 sequences, approximately 60% seen once, with roughly 6.3% in the top ten. Material for sequencing was blood. The receptors come from a man aged 18 to 29 in good health. Both conserved end residues are part of each CDR3. The D gene is left open where the match is weak. Some rows mark clone size as missing; the rest say once, few, many or name a class of expanded clone.

>TRBD2|TRBJ2-7|TRBV7-9|16|NA
CASSSDGLAGDYEQYF
TGTGCCAGCAGCTCGGATGGACTAGCGGGAGATTACGAGCAGTACTTC
>NA|TRBJ2-7|TRBV12-3/TRBV12-4|12|few
CASSFAGREQYF
TGTGCCAGCAGTTTTGCAGGGCGGGAGCAGTACTTC
>NA|TRBJ2-5|TRBV7-9|13|NA
CASSYRVEETQYF
TGTGCCAGCAGCTACAGGGTTGAGGAGACCCAGTACTTC
>TRBD1|TRBJ2-7|TRBV7-9|14|NA
CASSSGQGIYEQYF
TGTGCCAGCAGCTCCGGACAGGGAATCTACGAGCAGTACTTC
>NA|TRBJ2-3|TRBV2|15|once
CASRGGGPSTDTQYF
TGTGCCAGCAGGGGCGGGGGCCCGAGCACAGATACGCAGTATTTT
>NA|TRBJ1-5|TRBV28|13|few
CASSLDLNQPQHF
TGTGCCAGCAGTTTAGACCTCAATCAGCCCCAGCATTTT
>NA|TRBJ2-1|TRBV6-1|13|NA
CASSESSAEEQFF
TGTGCCAGCAGTGAATCAAGCGCAGAGGAGCAGTTCTTC
>NA|TRBJ1-2|TRBV5-1|15|NA
CASSTPPGMNYGYTF
TGCGCCAGCAGCACGCCGCCAGGGATGAACTATGGCTACACCTTC
>NA|TRBJ2-5|TRBV12-3/TRBV12-4|13|NA
CASSQQGSGAQYF
TGTGCCAGCAGTCAACAGGGGTCGGGGGCCCAGTACTTC
>NA|TRBJ2-1|TRBV5-1|14|NA
CASSLGIGVVAQFF
TGCGCCAGCAGCTTGGGCATAGGGGTGGTTGCGCAGTTCTTC
>TRBD2|TRBJ2-1|TRBV3-1|17|NA
CASSSGLAGLIDNEQFF
TGTGCCAGCAGCTCGGGACTAGCGGGACTAATAGACAATGAGCAGTTCTTC